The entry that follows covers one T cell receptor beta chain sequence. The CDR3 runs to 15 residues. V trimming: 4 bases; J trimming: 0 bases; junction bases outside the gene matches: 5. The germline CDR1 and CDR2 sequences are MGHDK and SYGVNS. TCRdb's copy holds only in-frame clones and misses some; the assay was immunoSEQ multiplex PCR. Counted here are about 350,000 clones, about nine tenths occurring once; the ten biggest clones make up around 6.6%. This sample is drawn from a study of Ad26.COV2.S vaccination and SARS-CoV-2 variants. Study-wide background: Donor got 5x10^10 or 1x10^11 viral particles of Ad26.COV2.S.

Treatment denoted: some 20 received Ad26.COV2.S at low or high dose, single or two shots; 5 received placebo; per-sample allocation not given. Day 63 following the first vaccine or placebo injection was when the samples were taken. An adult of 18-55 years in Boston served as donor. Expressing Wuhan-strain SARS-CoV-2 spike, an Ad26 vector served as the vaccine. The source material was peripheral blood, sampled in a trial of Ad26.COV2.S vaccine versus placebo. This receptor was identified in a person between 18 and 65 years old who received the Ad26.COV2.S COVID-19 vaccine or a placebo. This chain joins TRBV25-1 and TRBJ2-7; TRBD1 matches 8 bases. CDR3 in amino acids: CASSGTGSFSYEQYF. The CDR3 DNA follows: TGTGCCAGCAGTGGGACAGGGTCATTCTCCTACGAGCAGTACTTC.